This T cell receptor beta chain was recovered during a study of T-cell reconstitution after alpha-beta-depleted transplantation in children. The V end lost 5 bases, the J end lost 5 bases, and 13 bases lay between the germline ends. CDR1 and CDR2 from the germline V gene are MNHEY and SMNVEV (reference sequence). The CDR3 loop spans 13 amino acids. The authors prepared the TCRbeta library with unique molecular identifiers. TCRdb called the PCR reads again in MiXCR, with one record for every CDR3 protein. This table holds over 400,000 distinct CDR3 sequences, under 15% found once. The sample here was PBMCs from the stem cell graft donor, taken from the stem cell graft. This clonotype originated in a human donor who donated a stem cell graft to a child with combined immunodeficiency. The chain couples TRBV27 to TRBJ2-7, with a weak D call TRBD1 (6 bases). This chain's CDR3 is CASSQTGYHEQYF. CDR3 bases: TGTGCCAGCAGTCAAACAGGGTACCACGAGCAGTACTTC.